The 31 T cell receptor beta chains below were found in one sample sequenced in a study of blood T cells in healthy people across ages. With a J-beta primer mix and a sample-barcoded 5' primer, a second PCR ran roughly 6 to 12 cycles. A single record per CDR3 protein comes from TCRdb applying MiXCR to the 5' RACE reads. The sample records 1 million or so distinct CDR3 sequences, about 25% being singletons. These records were also assigned to another study, of T cells of mothers and their children.

The specimen was blood. Receptors were obtained from a girl under 10 years old in good health.

This clonotype was counted only a few times. J is TRBJ1-2 and V is TRBV7-3; TRBD1 agrees at 9 bases. The CDR3 extends over 14 amino acids. V lost 5 bases, J lost 8 bases, and 9 bases stayed unmatched. Germline V gene sequence: CDR1 SGHTA, CDR2 FQGTGA. For the CDR3, the DNA is TGTGCCAGCAGCACCGGGACAGGGTTAACAGGCTACACCTTC. This encodes CASSTGTGLTGYTF. The whole variable domain, filled in from reference TRBV7-3 and TRBJ1-2, reads GAGVSQTPSNKVTEKGKYVELRCDPISGHTALYWYRQSLGQGPEFLIYFQGTGAADDSGLPNDRFFAVRPEGSVSTLKIQRTERGDSAVYLCASSTGTGLTGYTFGSGTRLTVV.

This clonotype appeared a few times. The CDR3: CASGSRVDTEAFF. In DNA, the CDR3 is TGTGCTAGTGGTTCTAGGGTGGACACTGAAGCTTTCTTT. The genes are TRBV12-5 and TRBJ1-1; D gene unclear. V was trimmed by 4 bases and J by 3 bases, leaving 9 bases between them. CDR1 and CDR2 (germline): LGHNT, FRNRAP. This CDR3 is 13 amino acids long. The full variable domain, with the rest looked up from reference TRBV12-5 and TRBJ1-1, is DARVTQTPRHKVTEMGQEVTMRCQPILGHNTVFWYRQTMMQGLELLAYFRNRAPLDDSGMPKDRFSAEMPDATLATLKIQPSEPRDSAVYFCASGSRVDTEAFFGQGTRLTVV.

This clonotype was seen more than once but under ten times. This chain uses TRBV2 with TRBJ1-4; maybe TRBD1 (6 bases). V was cut by 7 bases and J by 8 bases, with 17 bases left in between. The CDR3 sequence is 14 residues long. Germline CDR1 and CDR2: SNHLY and FYNNEI. The CDR3 here is CASNFWNGGEKLFF. The CDR3 DNA is TGTGCCAGCAATTTTTGGAACGGGGGCGAAAAACTGTTTTTT.

This clonotype was counted between two and nine times. This chain links TRBV18 with TRBJ2-1; no clear D gene. The CDR3 has 13 residues. The ends were cut back, 3 bases at V and 4 bases at J, with 7 bases in the middle. The germline V gene encodes CDR1 KGHSH and CDR2 LQKENI. The CDR3 protein is CASSPSYYNEQFF. The CDR3 region has the DNA TGTGCCAGCTCACCCAGCTATTACAATGAGCAGTTCTTC.

This clonotype was seen more than once but under ten times. The rearrangement joins TRBV2 to TRBJ2-5; 11 bases line up with TRBD1. The junction had 15 bases not matched to a gene; V was cut back by 6 bases and J by 6 bases. The CDR3 consists of 17 residues. Germline loops: CDR1 SNHLY, CDR2 FYNNEI. The CDR3 sequence is CASSERVRTGGWKTQYF. The CDR3 DNA is TGTGCCAGCAGCGAACGAGTTCGGACAGGGGGCTGGAAGACCCAGTACTTC.

There are a few counts of this clonotype. The V call is TRBV29-1, the J call TRBJ1-2; perhaps TRBD1 as D (6 bases). Per germline, CDR1 SQVTM and CDR2 ANQGSEA. The CDR3 has 13 amino acids. V was cut by 3 bases and J by 4 bases, with 12 bases left in between. The CDR3 reads CSVDGGQGYGYTF. The CDR3, as DNA: TGCAGCGTTGATGGGGGGCAAGGCTATGGCTACACCTTC.

The rearrangement joins TRBV10-3 to TRBJ2-1; D might be TRBD2 (6 bases). The J call is uncertain, as TRBJ2-5 better fits the DNA end. The CDR3 has 15 residues. In germline, CDR1 is ENHRY, CDR2 SYGVKD. CDR3 sequence: CAISERGAGIETQYF. CDR3 nucleotides: TGTGCCATCAGTGAGAGGGGTGCGGGAATAGAGACCCAGTACTTC.

This clonotype was seen a handful of times. The V and J genes are TRBV5-5 and TRBJ1-4; tentative D call: TRBD1 (5 bases). The CDR3 has 15 residues. V lost 3 bases and J lost 6, with 15 bases in between. Germline CDR1 reads SGHKS; CDR2 reads YYEKEE (reference sequence). CDR3 sequence (DNA): TGTGCCAGCAGCTCATGGGGCAGGGTTGATGAAAAACTGTTTTTT. It translates to CASSSWGRVDEKLFF.

V gene TRBV28 combines with J gene TRBJ2-3; D call uncertain. Germline CDR1 is MDHEN and CDR2 is SYDVKM. This CDR3 region has 14 residues. Trimming removed 2 bases at V and 2 bases at J, with 8 bases between. The CDR3 is CASSLRALTDTQYF. As DNA, the CDR3 is TGTGCCAGCAGTTTAAGAGCCCTCACAGATACGCAGTATTTT.

The chain employs TRBV5-6 and TRBJ1-5; TRBD1 might be the D (5 bases). Trimming left V 1 base short and J 7 bases short, with 15 bases between. This CDR3 is built from 15 residues. Germline V gene sequence: CDR1 SGHDT, CDR2 YYEEEE. The CDR3 region is CASSLIRDPDQPQHF. Written as DNA, the CDR3 is TGTGCCAGCAGCTTGATCCGGGACCCAGACCAGCCCCAGCATTTT. Full variable domain (missing parts from reference TRBV5-6 and TRBJ1-5): DAGVTQSPTHLIKTRGQQVTLRCSPKSGHDTVSWYQQALGQGPQFIFQYYEEEERQRGNFPDRFSGHQFPNYSSELNVNALLLGDSALYLCASSLIRDPDQPQHFGDGTRLSIL.

In its sample, this clonotype was seen many times. This sequence joins TRBV29-1 and TRBJ2-7, with 8 bases identical to TRBD1. After removal of 1 base from V and 4 bases from J, the junction contained 3 bases not matched to a gene. This CDR3 is built from 13 residues. CDR1 is SQVTM and CDR2 is ANQGSEA in the germline V gene. The CDR3 region is CSVEGRGLYEQYF. The CDR3 DNA is TGCAGCGTTGAAGGCAGGGGGCTATACGAGCAGTACTTC.

Only a few counts were recorded for this clonotype. V and J are TRBV5-1 and TRBJ1-6; no definite D call. Germline V gene lookup returns CDR1 SGHRS and CDR2 YFSETQ. Trimming left V 1 base short and J 3 bases short, with 17 bases between. The CDR3 has 18 amino acids. The CDR3 region has the DNA TGCGCCAGCAGCTTGACGCCTCGGGGTTCCGACTATAATTCACCCCTCCACTTT. This sequence encodes CASSLTPRGSDYNSPLHF. The complete variable domain, with remaining parts taken from reference TRBV5-1 and TRBJ1-6, reads KAGVTQTPRYLIKTRGQQVTLSCSPISGHRSVSWYQQTPGQGLQFLFEYFSETQRNKGNFPGRFSGRQFSNSRSEMNVSTLELGDSALYLCASSLTPRGSDYNSPLHFGNGTRLTVT.

This clonotype turned up a few times. This chain joins TRBV4-3 and TRBJ2-5; no definite D call. Germline CDR1 reads LGHNA; CDR2 reads YSLEER. This CDR3 contains 14 residues. Trimming shortened V by 0 bases and J by 3 bases, and 8 bases separated the two germline ends. CDR3 nucleotides: TGCGCCAGCAGCCAAGATGGCCATAAAGAGACCCAGTACTTC. Translated: CASSQDGHKETQYF.

V usage is TRBV7-2 and J usage is TRBJ2-5; 9 bases line up with TRBD1. The CDR3 consists of 15 residues. V gave up 5 bases and J gave up 5 bases; unmatched junction bases: 9. Germline V gives CDR1 SGHTA, CDR2 FQGNSA. CDR3 sequence: CASSVDRGIGETQYF. The CDR3 DNA is TGTGCCAGCAGCGTGGACAGGGGAATCGGGGAGACCCAGTACTTC.

The chain couples TRBV20-1 to TRBJ2-5, with 7 bases that match TRBD1. CDR3 length: 14 residues. The V gene end was trimmed by 1 base and the J gene end by 5 bases; junction bases not matched to a gene: 7. Per the germline V gene, CDR1 is DFQATT and CDR2 is SNEGSKA (reference sequence). The CDR3 region is CSARAWTGGETQYF. CDR3 bases: TGCAGTGCTAGAGCCTGGACAGGCGGGGAGACCCAGTACTTC.

The J gene is TRBJ1-1, the V gene TRBV4-2; possible D gene TRBD1, 5 bases. Trimming removed 1 base at V and 5 bases at J, with 8 bases between. CDR3 length: 13 residues. Germline lookup yields CDR1 LGHNA and CDR2 YNFKEQ. The CDR3 region has the DNA TGTGCCAGCAGCCAAGCACAGGAGACTGAAGCTTTCTTT. Amino acids: CASSQAQETEAFF.

The rearrangement joins TRBV15 to TRBJ2-1; D gene ambiguous. The assigned J gene may be wrong: the sequence end matches TRBJ2-5 better. Per the germline V gene, CDR1 is LNHNV and CDR2 is YYDKDF (reference sequence). The CDR3 length is 13 residues. CDR3 DNA: TGTGCCACCAGCCCTAGTATCCCCGAGACCCAGTACTTC. Its translation: CATSPSIPETQYF.

The rearrangement links TRBV9 to TRBJ2-1; D gene uncertain. Trimming left V 8 bases short and J 10 bases short, with 13 bases between. This CDR3 is built from 11 residues. Germline V lookup: CDR1 SGDLS, CDR2 YYNGEE. For the CDR3, the DNA is TGTGCCAGTAGTAACTTGAGGGAGCAGTTCTTC. Translated: CASSNLREQFF.

With regard to this clonotype: This is likely a read error, given that the CDR3 carries no conserved phenylalanine or tryptophan at its end. The chain uses TRBV29-1 and TRBJ2-5, with D possibly being TRBD2 (6 bases). The CDR3 runs to 14 residues. Germline CDR1 SQVTM, CDR2 ANQGSEA. Trimming pared 0 bases from V and 2 bases from J, leaving 10 bases between. The DNA of the CDR3 is TGCAGCGTTGAAGACCCCGGGGGACAAGAGACCCAGTACGTC. It is translated as CSVEDPGGQETQYV.

The chain recombines TRBV28 with TRBJ2-7; 9 bases are a match to TRBD2. Germline V gene lookup returns CDR1 MDHEN and CDR2 SYDVKM. V trimming: 3 bases; J trimming: 5 bases; junction bases outside the gene matches: 5. There are 14 residues in the CDR3. CDR3 loop: CASSLSGRKDEQYF. The CDR3 DNA sequence: TGTGCCAGCAGTTTGAGCGGGAGGAAGGACGAGCAGTACTTC. Full variable domain (outside the CDR3, taken from reference TRBV28 and TRBJ2-7): DVKVTQSSRYLVKRTGEKVFLECVQDMDHENMFWYRQDPGLGLRLIYFSYDVKMKEKGDIPEGYSVSREKKERFSLILESASTNQTSMYLCASSLSGRKDEQYFGPGTRLTVT.

This rearrangement joins TRBV5-1 to TRBJ2-2, with no clear D. This CDR3 comprises 15 residues. Trimming cost V 4 bases and J 2 bases, with 12 bases left between them. Germline assignment: CDR1 SGHRS and CDR2 YFSETQ. The DNA of the CDR3 is TGCGCCAGCAGCCCGACGGTACAAAACACCGGGGAGCTGTTTTTT. Amino acid sequence: CASSPTVQNTGELFF.

This chain joins TRBV7-9 and TRBJ1-2; D perhaps matches TRBD1 (5 bases). V gave up 5 bases and J gave up 7 bases, with 14 bases separating them. This CDR3 contains 13 residues. Germline loops: CDR1 SEHNR, CDR2 FQNEAQ (reference sequence). CDR3 sequence (DNA): TGTGCCAGCAGCGGGGACCTCGGCTCTGGCTACACCTTC. Its protein product is CASSGDLGSGYTF.

This chain links TRBV3-1 with TRBJ2-5; D is possibly TRBD2 (6 bases). TRBJ2-1 explains the end of the DNA better; the J call may be wrong. The CDR3 is 16 amino acids. The germline V gene has CDR1 LGHDT and CDR2 YNNKEL (reference sequence). In DNA form, the CDR3 reads TGTGCCAGCAGCCAAGTGGGGGGTTCGATGCTGAGTGAGCAGTTCTTC. Amino acids: CASSQVGGSMLSEQFF.

This sequence joins TRBV29-1 and TRBJ2-3; a weak D match, TRBD2 (5 bases). This CDR3 comprises 16 residues. The V gene's germline CDR1 is SQVTM and CDR2 ANQGSEA. Trimming took 5 bases from V and 2 from J, leaving 20 bases between them. CDR3 protein: CSVLNPDFPATDTQYF. The CDR3 nucleotides are TGCAGCGTTTTAAATCCGGACTTTCCAGCCACAGATACGCAGTATTTT.

J is TRBJ2-1 and V is TRBV12-3 or TRBV12-4, with a weak D call TRBD2 (5 bases). The CDR3 has 13 residues. Trimming removed 6 bases from V and 7 bases from J, with 13 bases in between. As DNA, the CDR3 is TGTGCCAGCAGCCCCCCACTAGTGAATGAGCAGTTCTTC. Translated, it gives CASSPPLVNEQFF.

This chain connects TRBV3-1 to TRBJ1-1; D unresolved. Trimming cost V 8 bases and J 0 bases, with 7 bases left between them. This CDR3 region has 12 residues. Germline V gives CDR1 LGHDT, CDR2 YNNKEL (reference sequence). CDR3 DNA: TGTGCCAGCGGGGTCCTGAACACTGAAGCTTTCTTT. This sequence encodes CASGVLNTEAFF.

This clonotype was seen once. The chain links TRBV6-1 to TRBJ1-2; D unresolved. Germline V gene data show CDR1 as MNHNS and CDR2 as SASEGT. The CDR3 totals 11 residues. The V gene lost 8 bases and the J gene lost 0 bases, with 4 bases spanning the gap. CDR3 protein: CASFSNYGYTF. DNA for the CDR3: TGTGCCAGCTTTTCTAACTATGGCTACACCTTC.

This clonotype was seen more than once but under ten times. This sequence joins TRBV29-1 and TRBJ2-5; D unresolved. CDR3 length equals 13 residues. CDR1 is SQVTM, CDR2 ANQGSEA, per germline. The germline V and J ends were trimmed by 0 bases and 4 bases, with 9 bases remaining between them. The CDR3: CSVEETGLETQYF. Written as DNA, the CDR3 is TGCAGCGTTGAAGAGACTGGTTTAGAGACCCAGTACTTC.

CDR3 residues: CASGWTHGGREETQYF. The CDR3 nucleotides read TGTGCTAGTGGTTGGACCCACGGGGGTAGAGAAGAGACCCAGTACTTC. The chain employs TRBV12-5 and TRBJ2-5; D perhaps matches TRBD2 (6 bases). Germline V gene lookup returns CDR1 LGHNT and CDR2 FRNRAP. The CDR3 spans 16 residues. V lost 4 bases and J lost 3, with 18 bases in between.

In its sample, this clonotype was seen a few times. The J gene is TRBJ2-7, the V gene TRBV29-1, with 8 bases identical to TRBD2. The germline V gene encodes CDR1 SQVTM and CDR2 ANQGSEA. The CDR3 has 15 residues. Unmatched junction bases numbered 11, after V lost 4 bases and J lost 3 bases. CDR3 bases: TGCAGCGTTGCGGGGCTAGCGGGTAGGGTCTACGAGCAGTACTTC. Translated: CSVAGLAGRVYEQYF.

This clonotype was detected only a few times. The CDR3 bases are TGTGCCAGCAGTGAAGTCGTGGCAGGGGGGGTGAAACTGTTTTTT. Its protein is CASSEVVAGGVKLFF. V is TRBV6-1 and J is TRBJ1-4, with 7 bases identical to TRBD1. The CDR3 covers 15 residues. CDR1 and CDR2 from the germline V gene are MNHNS and SASEGT. Trimming cost V 1 base and J 11 bases; bases outside gene matches: 10.